The rows below give T cell receptor beta chains drawn from one sample of a study of CD8 T cells in ankylosing spondylitis. TCRdb called the 5' RACE reads again in MiXCR, with one record for every CDR3 protein. In the table there are approximately 150,000 distinct CDR3 sequences, roughly 34% of which are singletons. Sequencing used synovial fluid, either unsorted or a sorted T cell fraction (not recorded which). The receptors were gathered from a male donor with ankylosing spondylitis. CDR3s include the opening cysteine and the closing phenylalanine or tryptophan. The order of the fields is V gene, D gene, CDR3 length, J gene, clone size, CDR3 DNA, CDR3 protein. A D gene is named only where the DNA matches it firmly. Rows may omit the clone size; those that give it use once, few, many or a size class.

v_gene: TRBV19
d_gene: NA
len: 15
j_gene: TRBJ2-7
abundance: NA
CDR3nt: TGTGCCAGCTCCCGGGGCACCTCGACCTCCTACGAGCAGTACTTC
CDR3aa: CASSRGTSTSYEQYF

v_gene: TRBV11-2
d_gene: NA
len: 14
j_gene: TRBJ2-1
abundance: NA
CDR3nt: TGTGCCAGCAGCTCACTAGCTTCCCGCGATGAGCAGTTCTTC
CDR3aa: CASSSLASRDEQFF

v_gene: TRBV6-1
d_gene: TRBD2
len: 16
j_gene: TRBJ2-3
abundance: few
CDR3nt: TGTGCCAGCAGCGGACTAGCGGTAACTAGCACAGATACGCAGTATTTT
CDR3aa: CASSGLAVTSTDTQYF

v_gene: TRBV20-1
d_gene: TRBD2
len: 15
j_gene: TRBJ2-7
abundance: once
CDR3nt: TGCAGTGCACACCCGACTAGCGGGTTCTCCTACGAGCAGTACTTC
CDR3aa: CSAHPTSGFSYEQYF

v_gene: TRBV20-1
d_gene: NA
len: 12
j_gene: TRBJ2-3
abundance: few
CDR3nt: TGCAGTGGGTGGAGGGTGGGAGATACGCAGTATTTT
CDR3aa: CSGWRVGDTQYF

v_gene: TRBV7-8
d_gene: NA
len: 15
j_gene: TRBJ2-4
abundance: NA
CDR3nt: TGTGCCAGCAGCTCCCAGGGGGGGGGCGCGAACATTCAGTACTTC
CDR3aa: CASSSQGGGANIQYF

v_gene: TRBV11-2
d_gene: NA
len: 16
j_gene: TRBJ2-3
abundance: NA
CDR3nt: TGTGCCAGCAGCTTAAAAATTAGAATGGGCACAGATACGCAGTATTTT
CDR3aa: CASSLKIRMGTDTQYF

v_gene: TRBV20-1
d_gene: NA
len: 12
j_gene: TRBJ1-5
abundance: NA
CDR3nt: TGCAGTGCTTACGGGGGGGCTCAGCCCCAGCATTTT
CDR3aa: CSAYGGAQPQHF

v_gene: TRBV7-7
d_gene: TRBD1
len: 15
j_gene: TRBJ2-1
abundance: many
CDR3nt: TGTGCTAGCAGCCCCGGGACAGGGGCCTACAATGAGCAGTTCTTC
CDR3aa: CASSPGTGAYNEQFF

v_gene: TRBV12-3/TRBV12-4
d_gene: NA
len: 15
j_gene: TRBJ2-5
abundance: NA
CDR3nt: TGTGCCAGCAGTGGCCGGGGCGATTTTCAAGAGACCCAGTACTTC
CDR3aa: CASSGRGDFQETQYF

v_gene: TRBV3-1
d_gene: NA
len: 13
j_gene: TRBJ2-5
abundance: NA
CDR3nt: TGTGCCAGCAGCCGGACCACTAGCAGGGGCCAGTACTTC
CDR3aa: CASSRTTSRGQYF

v_gene: TRBV3-1
d_gene: NA
len: 12
j_gene: TRBJ2-2
abundance: few
CDR3nt: TGTGCCAGCAGCCCCATGGCCGGGGAGCTGTTTTTT
CDR3aa: CASSPMAGELFF

v_gene: TRBV5-1
d_gene: NA
len: 13
j_gene: TRBJ2-1
abundance: many
CDR3nt: TGCGCCAGCAGCTTGGGGGGCCGGGATGAGCAGTTCTTC
CDR3aa: CASSLGGRDEQFF

v_gene: TRBV20-1
d_gene: TRBD2
len: 16
j_gene: TRBJ2-1
abundance: few
CDR3nt: TGCAGTGCTAGAGATGAGGACGGGACTATCTACAATGAGCAGTTCTTC
CDR3aa: CSARDEDGTIYNEQFF

v_gene: TRBV4-2
d_gene: NA
len: 14
j_gene: TRBJ2-5
abundance: few
CDR3nt: TGTGCCAGCAGCCACATTAGCGAACAAGAGACCCAGTACTTC
CDR3aa: CASSHISEQETQYF

v_gene: TRBV20-1
d_gene: NA
len: 14
j_gene: TRBJ1-2
abundance: NA
CDR3nt: TGCAGTGCTTCACACAGCCATCCTAACTATGGCTACACCTTC
CDR3aa: CSASHSHPNYGYTF

v_gene: TRBV12-5
d_gene: TRBD1
len: 14
j_gene: TRBJ2-3
abundance: NA
CDR3nt: TGTGCTAGTGGTTTGGGGAGACAGGGGGATACGCAGTATTTT
CDR3aa: CASGLGRQGDTQYF

v_gene: TRBV5-6
d_gene: NA
len: 16
j_gene: TRBJ1-5
abundance: few
CDR3nt: TGTGCCAGCAGCTCTTACGACACCCCTAGCAATCAGCCCCAGCATTTT
CDR3aa: CASSSYDTPSNQPQHF

v_gene: TRBV7-9
d_gene: NA
len: 14
j_gene: TRBJ1-6
abundance: many
CDR3nt: TGTGCCAGCAGCTTAGTACAGGGAAGTTCACCCCTCCACTTT
CDR3aa: CASSLVQGSSPLHF

v_gene: TRBV10-2
d_gene: TRBD2
len: 15
j_gene: TRBJ2-1
abundance: few
CDR3nt: TGCGCCAGCAGAGAACTAGCGGGGTTGTACAATGAGCAGTTCTTC
CDR3aa: CASRELAGLYNEQFF

v_gene: TRBV7-6
d_gene: NA
len: 15
j_gene: TRBJ2-5
abundance: NA
CDR3nt: TGTGCCAGCAGCTTAGAACGGGGGGCTCAAGAGACCCAGTACTTC
CDR3aa: CASSLERGAQETQYF

v_gene: TRBV10-3
d_gene: NA
len: 13
j_gene: TRBJ2-7
abundance: many
CDR3nt: TGTGCCATCAGTGAGTCATTGCCTGACGAGCAGTACTTC
CDR3aa: CAISESLPDEQYF

v_gene: TRBV24-1
d_gene: NA
len: 15
j_gene: TRBJ2-1
abundance: NA
CDR3nt: TGTGCCACAGCAGGGGGAGGGACCCCAGGGGGTGAGCAGTTCTTC
CDR3aa: CATAGGGTPGGEQFF

v_gene: TRBV4-3
d_gene: TRBD1
len: 15
j_gene: TRBJ1-2
abundance: few
CDR3nt: TGCGCCAGCAGTCGCGACAGGGACCTAAACTATGGCTACACCTTC
CDR3aa: CASSRDRDLNYGYTF

v_gene: TRBV2
d_gene: NA
len: 14
j_gene: TRBJ2-7
abundance: few
CDR3nt: TGTGCCAGCAGTGCTCAGGGCTACTCCTACGAGCAGTACTTC
CDR3aa: CASSAQGYSYEQYF

v_gene: TRBV2
d_gene: TRBD2
len: 12
j_gene: TRBJ2-1
abundance: NA
CDR3nt: TGTGCCAGCAGTGCAGCGGGACCTGAGCAGTTCTTC
CDR3aa: CASSAAGPEQFF

v_gene: TRBV7-8
d_gene: NA
len: 15
j_gene: TRBJ1-5
abundance: few
CDR3nt: TGTGCCAGCAGCTTAGTGTATCGGGGGCCCCAGCCCCAGCATTTT
CDR3aa: CASSLVYRGPQPQHF

v_gene: TRBV7-3
d_gene: TRBD2
len: 15
j_gene: TRBJ2-1
abundance: NA
CDR3nt: TGTGCCAGCGCCCCCAGTGGCGGGGGGCACAATGAGCAGTTCTTC
CDR3aa: CASAPSGGGHNEQFF

v_gene: TRBV6-1
d_gene: TRBD2
len: 18
j_gene: TRBJ2-5
abundance: NA
CDR3nt: TGTGCCAGCAGCTCTACGGGAAGCGGGAGGGCCAAGGTAGAGACCCAGTACTTC
CDR3aa: CASSSTGSGRAKVETQYF

v_gene: TRBV28
d_gene: NA
len: 15
j_gene: TRBJ2-6
abundance: NA
CDR3nt: TGTGCCAGCAGTTTTACAGGGTCTGGGGCCAACGTCCTGACTTTC
CDR3aa: CASSFTGSGANVLTF

v_gene: TRBV2
d_gene: TRBD2
len: 13
j_gene: TRBJ2-7
abundance: few
CDR3nt: TGTGCCAGCGGGCGGGGGGGCCACTACGAGCAGTACTTC
CDR3aa: CASGRGGHYEQYF

v_gene: TRBV5-6
d_gene: TRBD1
len: 15
j_gene: TRBJ2-7
abundance: few
CDR3nt: TGTGCCAGCAGACTGGGCCGGGACAGCTCCTACGAGCAGTACTTC
CDR3aa: CASRLGRDSSYEQYF

v_gene: TRBV9
d_gene: TRBD2
len: 18
j_gene: TRBJ2-5
abundance: few
CDR3nt: TGTGCCAGCAGCGCCAGGACTAGCGGGAGGCATAGTCAAGAGACCCAGTACTTC
CDR3aa: CASSARTSGRHSQETQYF

v_gene: TRBV5-1
d_gene: NA
len: 15
j_gene: TRBJ1-6
abundance: few
CDR3nt: TGCGCCAGCAGCTTGGCGGGGGAAAGTAATTCACCCCTCCACTTT
CDR3aa: CASSLAGESNSPLHF

v_gene: TRBV7-8
d_gene: TRBD1
len: 14
j_gene: TRBJ2-2
abundance: few
CDR3nt: TGTGCCAGCAGCCCCAGGGGGCGCGGCGGGGAGCTGTTTTTT
CDR3aa: CASSPRGRGGELFF

v_gene: TRBV19
d_gene: TRBD1
len: 17
j_gene: TRBJ2-7
abundance: NA
CDR3nt: TGTGCCAGTAGTACACCAAGGGCCGGGACAGGGATCAACGAGCAGTACTTC
CDR3aa: CASSTPRAGTGINEQYF

v_gene: TRBV11-2
d_gene: NA
len: 13
j_gene: TRBJ1-2
abundance: NA
CDR3nt: TGTGCCAGCAGCGCCGGACCGGAGAGGGGCTACACCTTC
CDR3aa: CASSAGPERGYTF

v_gene: TRBV28
d_gene: NA
len: 16
j_gene: TRBJ1-3
abundance: few
CDR3nt: TGTGCCAGCAGTCTAGAGGGACGGCCCCCTGGAAACACCATATATTTT
CDR3aa: CASSLEGRPPGNTIYF